The clone carrying this T cell receptor beta chain has just a few counts. Its antigen is not identified. MiXCR, applied by TCRdb to the RT-PCR reads, yields one record per CDR3 protein. The sample yields roughly 160,000 distinct CDR3 sequences, around 10% seen once. The V end lost 6 bases, the J end lost 0 bases, and 12 bases lay between the germline ends. The length of the CDR3 is 14 residues. Per germline, CDR1 SEHNR and CDR2 FQNEAQ (reference sequence). The source of the sample is a study of response to subunit inactivated influenza vaccine. Points from the study as a whole: Authors suggested each seasonal flu vaccination may recruit only limited numbers of new T cells.

The TCR originated in a man between 50 and 70 years old who received an inactivated influenza vaccine. The chain employs TRBV7-9 and TRBJ2-7; tentatively, D is TRBD1 (6 bases). The material was CD8+ T cells sorted from PBMCs, obtained approximately 25 months after vaccination. For the CDR3, the DNA is TGTGCCAGCAGTGGGGGCTTCCGCTCCTACGAGCAGTACTTC. As protein: CASSGGFRSYEQYF.